This TCR beta chain was obtained from a study of PD-L1 blockade in urothelial cancer. Described time point: pretreatment peripheral blood. This CDR3 has 17 residues. Looked up from germline, CDR1 is SGHDT and CDR2 is YYEEEE. V was clipped by 4 bases and J by 4 bases; unmatched bases: 13. The method was immunoSEQ multiplex PCR; TCRdb's version includes in-frame clones alone and lacks a portion of them. Of approximately 90,000 clones listed, over 65% are singletons. The genes are TRBV5-6 and TRBJ2-2; TRBD2 aligns across 7 bases. The sample consisted of PBMCs, taken around atezolizumab (anti-PD-L1) treatment. The source of this sequence is a man between 60 and 75 years old with urothelial cancer. The CDR3 protein is CASSHPISGLGTGELFF. CDR3 DNA sequence: TGTGCCAGCAGCCATCCTATTAGCGGGTTGGGCACCGGGGAGCTGTTTTTT.